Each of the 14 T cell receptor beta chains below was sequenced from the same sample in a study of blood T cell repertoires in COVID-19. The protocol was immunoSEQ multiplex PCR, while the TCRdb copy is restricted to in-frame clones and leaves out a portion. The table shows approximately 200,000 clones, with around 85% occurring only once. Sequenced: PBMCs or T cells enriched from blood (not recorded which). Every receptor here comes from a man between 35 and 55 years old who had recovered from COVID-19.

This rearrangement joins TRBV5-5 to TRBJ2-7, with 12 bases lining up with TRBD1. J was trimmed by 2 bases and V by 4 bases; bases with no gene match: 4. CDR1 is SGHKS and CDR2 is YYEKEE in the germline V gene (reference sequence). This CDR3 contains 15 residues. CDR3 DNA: TGTGCCAGCAGCGCCCGGGACAGGGGGCCCTACGAGCAGTACTTC. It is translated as CASSARDRGPYEQYF.

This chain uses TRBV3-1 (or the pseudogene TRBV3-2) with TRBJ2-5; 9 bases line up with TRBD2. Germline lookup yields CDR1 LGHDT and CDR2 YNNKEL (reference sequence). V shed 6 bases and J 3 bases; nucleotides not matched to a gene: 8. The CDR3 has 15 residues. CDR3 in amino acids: CASRPIIAGEETQYF. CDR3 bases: TGTGCCAGCAGGCCGATAATAGCGGGAGAAGAGACCCAGTACTTC.

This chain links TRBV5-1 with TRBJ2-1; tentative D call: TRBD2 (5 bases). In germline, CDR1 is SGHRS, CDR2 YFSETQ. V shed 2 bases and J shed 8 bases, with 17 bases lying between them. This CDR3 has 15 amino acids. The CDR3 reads CASSLLGKSGDEQFF. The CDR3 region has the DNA TGCGCCAGCAGCTTACTAGGGAAATCCGGCGATGAGCAGTTCTTC.

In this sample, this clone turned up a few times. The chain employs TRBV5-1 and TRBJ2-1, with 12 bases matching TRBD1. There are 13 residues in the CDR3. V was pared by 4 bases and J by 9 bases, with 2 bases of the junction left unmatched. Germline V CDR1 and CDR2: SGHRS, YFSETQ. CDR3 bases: TGCGCCAGCAGCCCGGGACAGGGGGCTGAGCAGTTCTTC. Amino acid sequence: CASSPGQGAEQFF.

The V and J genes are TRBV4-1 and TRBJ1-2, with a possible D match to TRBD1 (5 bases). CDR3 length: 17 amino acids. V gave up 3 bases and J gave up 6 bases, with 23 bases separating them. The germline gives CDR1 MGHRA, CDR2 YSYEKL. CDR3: CASSQPRAGSRGDGYTF. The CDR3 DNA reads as TGCGCCAGCAGCCAGCCCAGGGCAGGCTCACGCGGGGATGGCTACACCTTC.

CDR3 in DNA: TGTGCCATCAGTGAGTCAGCCCCCGAGACCCAGTACTTC. Protein: CAISESAPETQYF. V and J are TRBV10-3 and TRBJ2-5; D is undetermined. The germline V gene has CDR1 ENHRY and CDR2 SYGVKD. Trimming cost V 0 bases and J 5 bases, with 7 bases left between them. The CDR3 covers 13 residues.

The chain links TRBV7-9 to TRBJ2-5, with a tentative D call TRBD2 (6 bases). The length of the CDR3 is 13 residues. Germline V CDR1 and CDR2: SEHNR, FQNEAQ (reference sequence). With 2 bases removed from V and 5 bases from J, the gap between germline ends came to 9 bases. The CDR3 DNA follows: TGTGCCAGCAGCTTATCTGGGGGGGAGACCCAGTACTTC. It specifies CASSLSGGETQYF.

The CDR3 loop is CASSLLGLRINEQFF. In DNA, the CDR3 is TGTGCCAGCAGCCTACTAGGACTTCGGATCAATGAGCAGTTCTTC. The chain uses TRBV11-2 and TRBJ2-1; TRBD2 is a possible D gene (5 bases). The V end lost 5 bases, the J end lost 6 bases, and 17 bases lay between the germline ends. The germline V gene has CDR1 SGHAT and CDR2 FQNNGV. The CDR3 has 15 residues.

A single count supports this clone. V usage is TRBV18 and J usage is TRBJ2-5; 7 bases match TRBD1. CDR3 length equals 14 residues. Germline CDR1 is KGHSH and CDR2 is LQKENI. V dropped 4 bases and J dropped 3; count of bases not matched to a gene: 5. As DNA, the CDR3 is TGTGCCAGCTCACTGACTACAGGGGAAGAGACCCAGTACTTC. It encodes CASSLTTGEETQYF.

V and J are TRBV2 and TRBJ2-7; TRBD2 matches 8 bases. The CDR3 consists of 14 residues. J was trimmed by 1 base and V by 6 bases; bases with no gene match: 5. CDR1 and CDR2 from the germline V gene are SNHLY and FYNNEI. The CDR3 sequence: CASSRERESYEQYF. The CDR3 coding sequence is TGTGCCAGCAGCCGTGAGCGGGAGTCCTACGAGCAGTACTTC.

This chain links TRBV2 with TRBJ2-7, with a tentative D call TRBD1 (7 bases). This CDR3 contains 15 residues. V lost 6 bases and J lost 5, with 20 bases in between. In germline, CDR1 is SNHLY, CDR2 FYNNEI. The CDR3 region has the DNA TGTGCCAGCAGGGGGGGCCCGGCAGGGGGTGACGAGCAGTACTTC. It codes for CASRGGPAGGDEQYF.

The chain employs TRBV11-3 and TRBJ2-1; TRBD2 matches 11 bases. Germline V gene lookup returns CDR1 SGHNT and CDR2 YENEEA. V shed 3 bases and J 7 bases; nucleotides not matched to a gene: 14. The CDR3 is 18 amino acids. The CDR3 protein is CASSLGTSGNSGRNEQFF. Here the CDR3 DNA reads TGTGCCAGCAGCTTGGGGACTAGCGGAAACTCAGGGAGGAATGAGCAGTTCTTC.

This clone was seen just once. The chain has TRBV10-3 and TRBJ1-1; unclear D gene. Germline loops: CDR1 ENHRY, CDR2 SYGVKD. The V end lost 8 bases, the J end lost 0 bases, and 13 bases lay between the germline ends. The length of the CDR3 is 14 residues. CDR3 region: CAISRVTLNTEAFF. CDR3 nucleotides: TGTGCCATCTCCCGAGTGACTTTGAACACTGAAGCTTTCTTT.

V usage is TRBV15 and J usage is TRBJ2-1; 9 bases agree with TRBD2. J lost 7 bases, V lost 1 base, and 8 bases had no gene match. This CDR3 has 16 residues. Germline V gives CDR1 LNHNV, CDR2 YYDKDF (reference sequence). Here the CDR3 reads CATSRGTGTSLNEQFF. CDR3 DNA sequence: TGTGCCACCAGCAGAGGGACCGGGACTAGCTTAAATGAGCAGTTCTTC.